The 15 T cell receptor beta chains presented below share a single source sample, sequenced in a study of CD8 T cells in ankylosing spondylitis. TCRdb used MiXCR to reprocess the 5' RACE reads, holding one entry per CDR3 protein. The sample lists hundreds of thousands of distinct CDR3 sequences, roughly 20% occurring once. Sequenced: blood, either unsorted or a sorted T cell fraction (not recorded which). The receptors here all came from a male donor with ankylosing spondylitis or in good health (not recorded which).

This clonotype occurred once. The chain recombines TRBV4-1 with TRBJ2-5, with D perhaps TRBD2 (5 bases). Germline V lookup: CDR1 MGHRA, CDR2 YSYEKL. The CDR3 is 12 amino acids. V was pared by 3 bases and J by 13 bases, with 15 bases between. The CDR3 DNA is TGCGCCAGCAGCCATGGGTCGGGGAGTCCGTACTTC. This encodes CASSHGSGSPYF.

This clonotype was detected only a few times. The V gene is TRBV5-1, the J gene TRBJ2-7; TRBD2 aligns across 8 bases. Trimming removed 4 bases from V and 4 bases from J; junction bases left unmatched: 10. This CDR3 has 15 amino acids. CDR1 and CDR2 (germline): SGHRS, YFSETQ. The DNA of the CDR3 is TGCGCCAGCAGCCCGGGGGCTAGCGGGTCTTACGAGCAGTACTTC. It codes for CASSPGASGSYEQYF.

CDR3 sequence reads: CASEAGGVYGYTF. The DNA of the CDR3 is TGTGCCAGCGAAGCAGGGGGAGTCTATGGCTACACCTTC. The chain joins TRBV28 to TRBJ1-2; 7 nucleotides line up with TRBD1. Germline V CDR1 and CDR2: MDHEN, SYDVKM. V shed 8 bases, J shed 4 bases, and the junction held 7 bases outside the gene matches. This CDR3 spans 13 amino acids.

This clonotype came up a few times. This chain connects TRBV19 to TRBJ2-2; 9 bases map to TRBD1. CDR1 and CDR2 (germline): LNHDA, SQIVND (reference sequence). The junction had 4 bases not matched to a gene; V was cut back by 7 bases and J by 1 base. The CDR3 length is 15 residues. The CDR3 region is CASMNRGRNTGELFF. The CDR3 DNA is TGTGCCAGTATGAACAGGGGGCGGAACACCGGGGAGCTGTTTTTT.

The CDR3 DNA reads TGTGCCAGCAGTAACACTGACAGGGTGAGCACAGATACGCAGTATTTT. It codes for CASSNTDRVSTDTQYF. This chain uses TRBV28 with TRBJ2-3; 7 positions agree with TRBD1. The CDR3 sequence is 16 residues long. Germline lookup yields CDR1 MDHEN and CDR2 SYDVKM. Trimming cost V 5 bases and J 0 bases; bases outside gene matches: 8. The entire variable domain, with the rest obtained from reference TRBV28 and TRBJ2-3, is as follows: DVKVTQSSRYLVKRTGEKVFLECVQDMDHENMFWYRQDPGLGLRLIYFSYDVKMKEKGDIPEGYSVSREKKERFSLILESASTNQTSMYLCASSNTDRVSTDTQYFGPGTRLTVL.

This clonotype has at least ten counts. This chain joins TRBV6-5 and TRBJ1-1; 9 bases match TRBD1. Unmatched junction bases numbered 2, after V lost 4 bases and J lost 2 bases. The V gene's germline CDR1 is MNHEY and CDR2 SVGAGI. The CDR3 is made up of 14 amino acids. The CDR3 region has the DNA TGTGCCAGCAGTTGGGGACAGGGAAACACTGAAGCTTTCTTT. Translating gives CASSWGQGNTEAFF.

This chain connects TRBV10-2 to TRBJ2-5; a possible D gene is TRBD2 (5 bases). V lost 0 bases to trimming and J lost 7 bases, with 9 bases between them. The CDR3 runs to 13 residues. The germline CDR1 and CDR2 sequences are WSHSY and SAAADI. CDR3 sequence: CASSESTSRTQYF. In DNA, the CDR3 is TGCGCCAGCAGTGAGTCCACTAGTAGGACCCAGTACTTC.

This clonotype was counted only a few times. The V and J genes are TRBV11-2 and TRBJ1-1; no clear D gene. V was pared by 1 base and J by 6 bases, with 12 bases between. Germline CDR1 reads SGHAT; CDR2 reads FQNNGV. The CDR3 covers 14 residues. This CDR3 reads CASSLVMGRPEAFF. DNA of the CDR3: TGTGCCAGCAGCTTAGTAATGGGGAGGCCTGAAGCTTTCTTT.

This clonotype has more than one count but fewer than ten. This chain connects TRBV6-5 to TRBJ2-1; perhaps TRBD1 as D (6 bases). Germline V gene lookup returns CDR1 MNHEY and CDR2 SVGAGI. The CDR3 extends over 14 amino acids. Trimming stripped 4 bases from V and 9 bases from J, with 16 bases between. The CDR3 bases are TGTGCCAGCAGTTCCTCAACAGGGTGGCGTGAGCAGTTCTTC. Translating gives CASSSSTGWREQFF.

V and J are TRBV20-1 and TRBJ2-7; 7 bases are shared with TRBD2. The CDR3 sequence is 14 residues long. J gave up 0 bases and V 5 bases, and 7 bases lay outside the gene matches. The V gene's germline CDR1 is DFQATT and CDR2 SNEGSKA (reference sequence). CDR3 sequence reads: CSAPSPSGSYEQYF. The DNA for the CDR3 is TGCAGTGCTCCGTCCCCTAGCGGCTCCTACGAGCAGTACTTC.

There are many counts of this clonotype. This chain joins TRBV12-3 or TRBV12-4 and TRBJ2-5; D may be TRBD2 (6 bases). Trimming took 2 bases from V and 0 from J, leaving 7 bases between them. There are 14 residues in the CDR3. DNA of the CDR3: TGTGCCAGCAGTTTAACTAGCTACCAAGAGACCCAGTACTTC. It translates to CASSLTSYQETQYF.

This clonotype was counted between two and nine times. V usage is TRBV25-1 and J usage is TRBJ2-1; D unclear. Germline assignment: CDR1 MGHDK and CDR2 SYGVNS. V was cut by 0 bases and J by 4 bases, with 7 bases left in between. The CDR3 consists of 14 residues. Here the CDR3 reads CASSEYRYYNEQFF. The CDR3 bases are TGTGCCAGCAGTGAATACAGGTATTACAATGAGCAGTTCTTC.

The chain couples TRBV28 to TRBJ1-5; D is undetermined. Per germline, CDR1 MDHEN and CDR2 SYDVKM. V gave up 7 bases and J gave up 3 bases, with 13 bases separating them. CDR3 length equals 14 residues. For the CDR3, the DNA is TGTGCCAGCAAGCGGGCCTTTGACAATCAGCCCCAGCATTTT. Residues: CASKRAFDNQPQHF.

Here the CDR3 reads CARARRASGGAVSYNEQFF. CDR3 nucleotide sequence: TGTGCCAGAGCCCGGAGAGCTAGCGGGGGGGCCGTATCCTACAATGAGCAGTTCTTC. The J gene is TRBJ2-1, the V gene TRBV6-1, with 12 bases fitting TRBD2. Germline-derived CDR1 and CDR2 are MNHNS and SASEGT. This CDR3 has 19 residues. V lost 9 bases and J lost 1; bases outside the gene matches: 16.

In the case of this clonotype: A read error may account for a junction end that differs from germline. V usage is TRBV2 and J usage is TRBJ2-2; 7 bases fit TRBD2. The CDR3 extends over 15 amino acids. The germline gives CDR1 SNHLY, CDR2 FYNNEI. CDR3 sequence reads: CASSEVGGSGGGLFF. The CDR3 coding sequence is TGTGCCAGCAGTGAAGTCGGGGGAAGTGGCGGGGGGCTGTTTTTT.